Presented here are 26 T cell receptor beta chains from one specimen sequenced in a study of OX40 agonist ivuxolimab in advanced cancers. Libraries came from the immunoSEQ multiplex PCR assay. TCRdb limited this immuneACCESS table to in-frame rearrangements with V and J called. A share of clones is missing; checked studies link under half to unresolved V genes, and the rest is unexplained. This sample lists roughly 64,000 clones; more than 80% were detected once. The ten largest clones add up to approximately 2.2% of the sample. The sequences come from CD4+ or CD8+ T cells sorted from blood, collected in a trial of the OX40 agonist ivuxolimab. These receptors originate from an adult with an advanced solid tumor such as melanoma, head and neck, liver or kidney cancer.

This clone is a singleton in its sample. The chain employs TRBV18 and TRBJ2-3, with a possible D match to TRBD2 (6 bases). Trimming removed 3 bases at V and 1 base at J, with 11 bases between. Germline V CDR1 and CDR2: KGHSH, LQKENI. This CDR3 has 15 amino acids. The CDR3 sequence: CASSPGLDRTDTQYF. CDR3 in DNA: TGTGCCAGCTCACCGGGACTGGACCGCACAGATACGCAGTATTTT.

V is TRBV2 and J is TRBJ2-3; D unresolved. CDR3 length: 14 amino acids. Germline assignment: CDR1 SNHLY and CDR2 FYNNEI. The V gene lost 3 bases and the J gene lost 1 base, with 8 bases spanning the gap. The CDR3 DNA follows: TGTGCCAGCAGTGACGGCACACGCACAGATACGCAGTATTTT. It translates to CASSDGTRTDTQYF.

The V and J genes are TRBV2 and TRBJ1-5; D uncertain. There are 16 residues in the CDR3. CDR1 is SNHLY and CDR2 is FYNNEI in the germline V gene. V was shortened by 4 bases and J by 5 bases, with 18 bases between the two germline ends. CDR3 sequence (DNA): TGTGCCAGCAGTGGACCAAATCCAGGCCCTCATCAGCCCCAGCATTTT. Translated, it gives CASSGPNPGPHQPQHF.

The chain joins TRBV4-1 to TRBJ1-2; D remains ambiguous. V lost 1 base and J 1 base, leaving 25 bases between the germline ends. The germline V gene encodes CDR1 MGHRA and CDR2 YSYEKL. CDR3 size: 20 residues. CDR3 coding DNA: TGCGCCAGCAGCCAAGCCGACCCTGAGTCTTGGCAATCACTTAACTATGGCTACACCTTC. Residues: CASSQADPESWQSLNYGYTF.

The chain joins TRBV6-4 to TRBJ1-1, with 8 bases matching TRBD1. This CDR3 comprises 15 residues. V trimming: 5 bases; J trimming: 10 bases; junction bases outside the gene matches: 15. From germline, CDR1 is MRHNA and CDR2 SNTAGT. The CDR3: CASSPRDRSFLLAFF. CDR3 DNA: TGTGCCAGCAGTCCCCGGGACAGGTCTTTCTTGTTAGCTTTCTTT.

The CDR3 region has the DNA TGCGCCAGCAGCCCTAAACAGGGGGAAGATGGCTACACCTTC. Amino acid sequence: CASSPKQGEDGYTF. This rearrangement joins TRBV4-3 to TRBJ1-2; 8 nucleotides line up with TRBD1. J lost 6 bases, V lost 4 bases, and 7 bases had no gene match. Germline CDR1 reads LGHNA; CDR2 reads YSLEER. This CDR3 spans 14 amino acids.

By share, this clone ranks as medium-sized. The chain combines TRBV5-1 with TRBJ1-1; 8 bases agree with TRBD1. V shed 0 bases, J shed 5 bases, and the junction held 3 bases outside the gene matches. The CDR3 has 14 amino acids. CDR1 and CDR2 (germline): SGHRS, YFSETQ. CDR3 sequence (DNA): TGCGCCAGCAGCTTGGGACAGGGGAAAACTGAAGCTTTCTTT. Translation: CASSLGQGKTEAFF.

The rearrangement uses TRBV5-1 and TRBJ1-5; unclear D gene. Germline CDR1 and CDR2: SGHRS and YFSETQ. V was trimmed by 0 bases and J by 9 bases, leaving 10 bases between them. The CDR3 totals 13 residues. The CDR3 DNA reads as TGCGCCAGCAGCTTGGCCGGAGGCGGGCCCCAGCATTTT. It specifies CASSLAGGGPQHF.

The sample holds one count of this clone. At the DNA level, this CDR3 is encoded by other sequences in the same sample as well. The chain recombines TRBV4-1 with TRBJ2-3, with 9 bases that match TRBD2. Losses at the gene ends were 4 bases for V and 1 base for J; bases not matched to a gene: 9. The CDR3 is 17 amino acids. The V gene's germline CDR1 is MGHRA and CDR2 YSYEKL. The CDR3, as DNA: TGCGCCAGCAGCCTGGCCGCGGCGGGGGGGGGCACAGATACGCAGTATTTT. It codes for CASSLAAAGGGTDTQYF.

This chain links TRBV5-5 with TRBJ2-3; D perhaps matches TRBD2 (5 bases). This CDR3 has 17 amino acids. V lost 0 bases and J lost 2, with 16 bases in between. In germline, CDR1 is SGHKS, CDR2 YYEKEE (reference sequence). The CDR3 region is CASSLAGRGLSTDTQYF. As DNA, the CDR3 is TGTGCCAGCAGCTTGGCCGGACGGGGTTTATCCACAGATACGCAGTATTTT.

The J gene is TRBJ2-3, the V gene TRBV30; D is possibly TRBD2 (5 bases). The CDR3 has 13 residues. CDR1 is GTSNPN, CDR2 SVGIG, per germline (reference sequence). The CDR3 here is CAGSGSGLDTQYF. The CDR3 region has the DNA TGTGCGGGCTCCGGCAGCGGCCTGGATACGCAGTATTTT.

The V and J genes are TRBV6-6 and TRBJ2-5; no clear D. The CDR3 spans 11 residues. The V gene lost 6 bases and the J gene lost 5 bases, with 7 bases spanning the gap. Germline-derived CDR1 and CDR2 are MNHNY and SVGAGI (reference sequence). The CDR3 DNA reads as TGTGCCAGCAGCGGGCGGGAGACCCAGTACTTC. Its translation: CASSGRETQYF.

This clone was counted between two and nine times. This chain uses TRBV7-3 with TRBJ2-7; TRBD1 matches 9 bases. With 5 bases clipped from V and 3 bases from J, the junction kept 8 bases outside the gene matches. The CDR3 totals 15 residues. The germline V gene encodes CDR1 SGHTA and CDR2 FQGTGA. CDR3 protein: CASSPRTGDRYEQYF. CDR3 DNA: TGTGCCAGCAGCCCCCGGACAGGGGACCGCTACGAGCAGTACTTC.

V gene TRBV30 combines with J gene TRBJ2-7, with TRBD2 identical over 10 bases. This CDR3 has 12 residues. Germline V lookup: CDR1 GTSNPN, CDR2 SVGIG (reference sequence). J lost 5 bases, V lost 5 bases, and 3 bases had no gene match. The CDR3 region has the DNA TGTGCCTGGGGGCTAGCGGGGGACGAGCAGTACTTC. It specifies CAWGLAGDEQYF. The entire variable domain, with the rest obtained from reference TRBV30 and TRBJ2-7, is as follows: SQTIHQWPATLVQPVGSPLSLECTVEGTSNPNLYWYRQAAGRGLQLLFYSVGIGQISSEVPQNLSASRPQDRQFILSSKKLLLSDSGFYLCAWGLAGDEQYFGPGTRLTVT.

V gene TRBV4-1 combines with J gene TRBJ1-3, with TRBD1 as a possible D gene (6 bases). The CDR3 is 19 amino acids. V dropped 0 bases and J dropped 5 bases, with 23 bases sitting between them. CDR1 and CDR2 from the germline V gene are MGHRA and YSYEKL. In DNA, the CDR3 is TGCGCCAGCAGCCAAGAGGGGGCACCGCGGCAGGGTAGCCGAAACACCATATATTTT. Protein sequence: CASSQEGAPRQGSRNTIYF.

The chain recombines TRBV29-1 with TRBJ1-1, with 7 bases matching TRBD1. Looked up from germline, CDR1 is SQVTM and CDR2 is ANQGSEA. The CDR3 has 15 amino acids. After removal of 3 bases from V and 0 bases from J, the junction contained 7 bases not matched to a gene. The CDR3 protein is CSVEKLGTVNTEAFF. CDR3 coding DNA: TGCAGCGTTGAGAAGCTGGGGACAGTGAACACTGAAGCTTTCTTT.

This chain uses TRBV10-1 with TRBJ1-1; D not resolved. Germline assignment: CDR1 WNHNN and CDR2 SYGVQD (reference sequence). CDR3 length: 14 amino acids. The ends were cut back, 5 bases at V and 2 bases at J, with 12 bases in the middle. CDR3 sequence: CASSKYQENTEAFF. The CDR3 bases are TGCGCCAGCAGTAAATATCAGGAAAACACTGAAGCTTTCTTT.

The V call is TRBV7-6, the J call TRBJ1-3; no clear D. There are 13 residues in the CDR3. Trimming removed 1 base from V and 4 bases from J, with 5 bases in between. In germline, CDR1 is SGHVS, CDR2 FNYEAQ. CDR3 bases: TGTGCCAGCAGCTTAGATCCCGGAAACACCATATATTTT. This sequence encodes CASSLDPGNTIYF.

The rearrangement links TRBV19 to TRBJ2-1; possibly TRBD1 or TRBD2 for D (6 bases each). V gave up 5 bases and J gave up 9 bases, with 14 bases separating them. CDR3 length: 13 residues. Germline values: CDR1 LNHDA, CDR2 SQIVND (reference sequence). CDR3 loop: CASSVGKGGEQFF. The CDR3 bases are TGTGCCAGTAGTGTAGGAAAGGGGGGTGAGCAGTTCTTC.

This chain connects TRBV5-1 to TRBJ1-3; D perhaps matches TRBD1 (5 bases). CDR1 is SGHRS, CDR2 YFSETQ, per germline. V gave up 4 bases and J gave up 1 base, with 15 bases separating them. This CDR3 contains 16 residues. The DNA for the CDR3 is TGCGCCAGCAGCCCGTGGCCGGCAGGGTCTGGAAACACCATATATTTT. Encoded protein: CASSPWPAGSGNTIYF.

This chain links TRBV30 with TRBJ2-3; TRBD1 matches 8 bases. Trimming took 0 bases from V and 1 from J; bases not matched to a gene: 6. The germline V gene encodes CDR1 GTSNPN and CDR2 SVGIG (reference sequence). The CDR3 spans 16 residues. CDR3 sequence reads: CAWSVGGTGGTDTQYF. The CDR3 DNA reads as TGTGCCTGGAGTGTAGGGGGGACAGGAGGCACAGATACGCAGTATTTT.

This clone was detected only once. The chain is built from TRBV19 and TRBJ1-1, with unresolved D. Germline lookup yields CDR1 LNHDA and CDR2 SQIVND (reference sequence). CDR3 length equals 13 residues. The germline V and J ends were trimmed by 7 bases and 1 base, with 10 bases remaining between them. The CDR3 sequence: CASTSGRNTEAFF. The CDR3 DNA follows: TGTGCCAGTACCTCGGGTAGGAACACTGAAGCTTTCTTT.

This sequence joins TRBV25-1 and TRBJ2-1; TRBD1 aligns across 7 bases. V was clipped by 5 bases and J by 5 bases; unmatched bases: 18. The CDR3 totals 18 residues. Germline CDR1 and CDR2: MGHDK and SYGVNS. CDR3 amino acids: CASSSRDRRFIKHNEQFF. The CDR3 DNA is TGTGCCAGCAGTTCCCGGGACAGACGCTTTATTAAGCACAATGAGCAGTTCTTC.

The chain has TRBV6-6 and TRBJ1-2; D is undetermined. V lost 4 bases, J lost 2 bases, and 11 bases lay in between. This CDR3 has 14 residues. Germline V gene sequence: CDR1 MNHNY, CDR2 SVGAGI (reference sequence). The CDR3 DNA reads TGTGCCAGCAGTTTTCTTGTCGGGAACTATGGCTACACCTTC. Translation: CASSFLVGNYGYTF.

This chain connects TRBV19 to TRBJ2-7; 8 bases are a match to TRBD1. Germline V gene sequence: CDR1 LNHDA, CDR2 SQIVND (reference sequence). The CDR3 loop spans 14 amino acids. Losses at the gene ends were 2 bases for V and 3 bases for J; bases not matched to a gene: 3. The chain's CDR3 is CASSIRTGHYEQYF. As DNA, the CDR3 is TGTGCCAGTAGTATAAGGACAGGGCACTACGAGCAGTACTTC.

V is TRBV4-3 and J is TRBJ2-1, with 10 bases that match TRBD2. This CDR3 has 16 amino acids. The ends lost 0 bases at V and 9 bases at J; junction bases unmatched: 8. CDR1 is LGHNA and CDR2 is YSLEER in the germline V gene. This chain's CDR3 is CASSQDYSGGAGEQFF. CDR3 DNA sequence: TGCGCCAGCAGCCAAGATTACAGCGGGGGGGCTGGTGAGCAGTTCTTC.